This T cell receptor (beta chain) derives from a study of cytomegalovirus exposure and HLA in healthy donors. Remarks on this clone: Its antigen is not known.

The PCR made use of 60 Vbeta and 13 Jbeta primers. Sequencing was performed with immunoSEQ multiplex PCR; in TCRdb, only in-frame clones are kept and a portion is missing. The sample lists around 85,000 clones, approximately 74% seen once, with 20% to 25% in the top ten. Germline CDR1 and CDR2: SNHLY and FYNNEI. The CDR3 length is 17 residues. The V gene end was trimmed by 0 bases and the J gene end by 5 bases; junction bases not matched to a gene: 10. Notes on the study in general: Confirmation was obtained in vitro that a few CMV-associated chains are specific for CMV antigens.

The chain is built from TRBV2 and TRBJ1-1; TRBD1 agrees at 9 bases. The specimen was PBMCs. The clonotype was recovered from a man aged 25 to 40 in good health and CMV-seropositive. CDR3 in amino acids: CASSEALETGGKTEAFF. The CDR3 DNA sequence: TGTGCCAGCAGTGAAGCGCTAGAGACAGGGGGGAAGACTGAAGCTTTCTTT.